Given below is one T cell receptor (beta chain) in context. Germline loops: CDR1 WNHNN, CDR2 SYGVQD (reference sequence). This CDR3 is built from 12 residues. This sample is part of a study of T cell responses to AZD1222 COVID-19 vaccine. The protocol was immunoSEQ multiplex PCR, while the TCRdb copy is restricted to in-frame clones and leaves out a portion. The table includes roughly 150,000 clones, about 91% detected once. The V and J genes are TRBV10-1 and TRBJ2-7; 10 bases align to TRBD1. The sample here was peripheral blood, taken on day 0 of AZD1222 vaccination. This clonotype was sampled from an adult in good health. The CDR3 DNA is TGCGGCGCGGGACAGGGGACCTACGAGCAGTACTTC. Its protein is CGAGQGTYEQYF.